This is a list of T cell receptor beta chains from one sample in a study of regulatory T cells in long-lasting Graves disease. TCRdb independently ran MiXCR on the multiplex PCR reads; one entry per CDR3 protein. The data hold 400,000 to 650,000 distinct CDR3 sequences, with roughly 15% observed a single time. Another study also made use of these data, one on T cells in Graves' hyperthyroidism and ophthalmopathy.

The starting material was peripheral blood mononuclear cells (PBMCs), obtained at new diagnosis, from a patient treated with antithyroid drugs. The receptors derive from a woman aged 40 to 65 with Graves disease. Both conserved end residues are part of each CDR3. A D gene is named only where the DNA matches it firmly. Rows give clone size only sometimes, using once, few, many, or a class for an expanded clone.

cdr3_nt cdr3_aa clone_size v_call d_call j_call cdr3_length
TGTGCCAGCAGCTTTCAATCGGTGGGGGAGACCCAGTACTTC CASSFQSVGETQYF NA TRBV7-2 NA TRBJ2-5 14
TGTGCCAGCAGCTGGGACAGGCAGCGTTATAGCAATCAGCCCCAGCATTTT CASSWDRQRYSNQPQHF NA TRBV11-3 TRBD1 TRBJ1-5 17
TGTGCCGGTAAACCGGGAGAGCTATACGAGCAGTACTTC CAGKPGELYEQYF NA TRBV2 NA TRBJ2-7 13
TGCAGTGCTAGGCGGGGCACGGCTCTGGACACTGAAGCTTTCTTT CSARRGTALDTEAFF few TRBV20-1 NA TRBJ1-1 15
TGTGCCAGCAGTTATACCAGGGGCACGAATCAGCCCCAGCATTTT CASSYTRGTNQPQHF many TRBV28 NA TRBJ1-5 15
TGTGCCAGCAGCGCGACAGACCGAGCCTACGAGCAGTACTTC CASSATDRAYEQYF NA TRBV6-2/TRBV6-3 NA TRBJ2-7 14
TGTGCCAGCTCACTCGGACAGGGCGTACTGTACAATGAGCAGTTCTTC CASSLGQGVLYNEQFF many TRBV18 TRBD1 TRBJ2-1 16
TGTGCCAGCAGTGAACGACAGGGTAGCAATCAGCCCCAGCATTTT CASSERQGSNQPQHF many TRBV6-1 TRBD1 TRBJ1-5 15
TGCGCCAGCAGCGAGGGGGGAAATAATTCACCCCTCCACTTT CASSEGGNNSPLHF NA TRBV5-1 NA TRBJ1-6 14
TGTGCCAGTTACCGGGACCACGGAGTAGAACTGTTTTTT CASYRDHGVELFF many TRBV2 NA TRBJ1-4 13
TGTGCCTGGAGTGTGTCTCAGGAAACTGAAGCTTTCTTT CAWSVSQETEAFF many TRBV30 NA TRBJ1-1 13
TGTGCCAGCTCACCCCTCCCTCTCGGGACAGGGGAGTACTTC CASSPLPLGTGEYF few TRBV18 TRBD1 TRBJ2-7 14
TGTGCCAGCCCACCTGGGGGACCCCGGGACATAATCCACGAGCAGTACTTC CASPPGGPRDIIHEQYF few TRBV6-1 NA TRBJ2-7 17
TGTGCCAGCAGCTCTAGGGCCGCAGGAGATACGCAGTATTTT CASSSRAAGDTQYF many TRBV5-6 NA TRBJ2-3 14
TGTGCCATCAGTGATAGCGGGGGGGCCTTCGAGACCCAGTACTTC CAISDSGGAFETQYF few TRBV10-3 TRBD2 TRBJ2-5 15
TGCGCCAGCAGCCAAGGTAGGGCGGGACAGGGAACAGATACGCAGTATTTT CASSQGRAGQGTDTQYF NA TRBV4-1 TRBD1 TRBJ2-3 17
TGTGCCAGCAGCGGGGACAGATTATCCTACGAGCAGTACTTC CASSGDRLSYEQYF many TRBV3-1 TRBD1 TRBJ2-7 14
TGTGCCAGCAGACAAACTAGCGGGGGTATCAATGAGCAGTTCTTC CASRQTSGGINEQFF NA TRBV12-3/TRBV12-4 TRBD2 TRBJ2-1 15
TGTGCCAGCAGTTCGGCGGGACAGGACTACGAGCAGTACTTC CASSSAGQDYEQYF many TRBV6-5 TRBD1 TRBJ2-7 14
TGTGCCAGCAGCCGCCGTGTTACAGATGGAAGGAAGTATGGCTACACCTTC CASSRRVTDGRKYGYTF many TRBV7-8 NA TRBJ1-2 17
TGTGCCATTACGCCGGGACTAGCAGGAGAAGATACGCAGTATTTT CAITPGLAGEDTQYF many TRBV10-3 TRBD2 TRBJ2-3 15
TGTGCTAGTGGACTTGGCGGGGGACTAGATGGCTACACCTTC CASGLGGGLDGYTF few TRBV12-5 NA TRBJ1-2 14
TGTGCCAGCAGTTTATGGGCGAACTCTGGAAACACCATATATTTT CASSLWANSGNTIYF few TRBV28 NA TRBJ1-3 15
TGCGCCAGCAGACCCCCCGGGACAGGGGGGATGAACACTGAAGCTTTCTTT CASRPPGTGGMNTEAFF few TRBV5-1 TRBD1 TRBJ1-1 17
TGTGCCACCAGCGGTAGACAGGGGGCTGAAAAACTGTTTTTT CATSGRQGAEKLFF NA TRBV15 TRBD1 TRBJ1-4 14
TGTGCCAGCAGTTTCGGGGGGACGGCAGATACGCAGTATTTT CASSFGGTADTQYF few TRBV12-3/TRBV12-4 TRBD2 TRBJ2-3 14
TGTGCCTGGAGTGTATTCGGACACCAGAACACTGAAGCTTTCTTT CAWSVFGHQNTEAFF many TRBV30 NA TRBJ1-1 15
TGCGCCAGCAGGGAACAGACTTCTAACTATGGCTACACCTTC CASREQTSNYGYTF many TRBV5-1 NA TRBJ1-2 14
TGCAGCCCCTTCTGGGCCACAAGTGACGAAAAACTGTTTTTT CSPFWATSDEKLFF few TRBV29-1 NA TRBJ1-4 14
TGCGCCAGCAGTGCAGGGGGGACTAACTATGGCTGCACCTTC CASSAGGTNYGCTF NA TRBV10-1 TRBD1 TRBJ1-2 14
TGTGCCAGCAGCCAAACAAGGACCACTGAAGCTTTCTTT CASSQTRTTEAFF many TRBV3-1 NA TRBJ1-1 13
TGCGCCAGCAGAACTACAGGCACAAATGAAAAACTGTTTTTT CASRTTGTNEKLFF few TRBV5-1 NA TRBJ1-4 14
TGCGCCAGTAGGGGCATCCAAGAGACCCAGTACTTC CASRGIQETQYF NA TRBV5-1 NA TRBJ2-5 12
TGTGCCAGCAGCCAAGGTCGAGGGGTTTTGAACACTGAAGCTTTCTTT CASSQGRGVLNTEAFF few TRBV3-1 NA TRBJ1-1 16
TGTGCCAGCAGCCATCAGAGAGCCCCTTGGGCCGGGGAGCTGTTTTTT CASSHQRAPWAGELFF NA TRBV27 NA TRBJ2-2 16
TGCAGCCTGCCGGCGGGGGCTGGGTATGGCTACACCTTC CSLPAGAGYGYTF few TRBV20-1 NA TRBJ1-2 13
TGTGCCAGCAGCCCTACGTTGCCCGGGCGGGAAAAACTGTTTTTT CASSPTLPGREKLFF NA TRBV3-1 NA TRBJ1-4 15
TGTGCCAGCTCACCGCTGGCCGGAGGGAGTAACTATGGCTACACCTTC CASSPLAGGSNYGYTF many TRBV18 NA TRBJ1-2 16
TGCGCCAGCAGCTTGGCCGGGGGGGGGACTTACAATGAGCAGTTCTTC CASSLAGGGTYNEQFF NA TRBV5-1 TRBD2 TRBJ2-1 16
TGTGCCATCAGCCCTGGGCGTCAGGGGGCCGGCACTGAAGCTTTCTTT CAISPGRQGAGTEAFF few TRBV10-3 TRBD1 TRBJ1-1 16
TGTGCCAGCTCACCGCGACAGGTGGGGGTCGACTATGGCTACACCTTC CASSPRQVGVDYGYTF NA TRBV18 NA TRBJ1-2 16
TGTGCCAGCAGCTGGAAGCAGGGGTCTGGGGCCAACGTCCTGACTTTC CASSWKQGSGANVLTF NA TRBV7-9 NA TRBJ2-6 16
TGCGCCAGCAGATTCTCCCCCTCAAGGAGGGCAGGGTTTGGTTTGACTGAAGCTTTCTTT CASRFSPSRRAGFGLTEAFF many TRBV5-1 NA TRBJ1-1 20
TGTGCCAGCAGGTTCCCGGGGACTGAAGCTTTCTTT CASRFPGTEAFF many TRBV12-3/TRBV12-4 NA TRBJ1-1 12
TGTGCCAGCTCACCACCTGGGACAGGGGGGAATGAAGCTTTCTTT CASSPPGTGGNEAFF many TRBV18 TRBD1 TRBJ1-1 15
TGTGCCAGCAGCCCAGGGGACGGACCCTACGAGCAGTACTTC CASSPGDGPYEQYF many TRBV3-1 NA TRBJ2-7 14
TGCGCCAGCACAGGCAACGCGAACACCGGGGAGCTGTTTTTT CASTGNANTGELFF NA TRBV5-1 NA TRBJ2-2 14
TGCAGCGCGACCCTCGAAGGAAACACCATATATTTT CSATLEGNTIYF NA TRBV29-1 NA TRBJ1-3 12
TGTGCCAGCAGTCCTACTAGCGGGGGGGCATGGGAGCAGTTCTTC CASSPTSGGAWEQFF few TRBV6-4 TRBD2 TRBJ2-1 15
TGCGCCAGCAGCGAAGACAGGGGATACTATGGCTACACCTTC CASSEDRGYYGYTF many TRBV5-1 TRBD1 TRBJ1-2 14
TGCGCCAGCAGCTTGATGGGGACAGGGAGGTTGACAGATACGCAGTATTTT CASSLMGTGRLTDTQYF many TRBV5-5 TRBD1 TRBJ2-3 17
TGTGCCAGTAGTATTTCGGTTAACTATGGCTACACCTTC CASSISVNYGYTF NA TRBV19 NA TRBJ1-2 13
TGTGCCAGCAGCTTAGCACAGCAGGAAAAACTGTTTTTT CASSLAQQEKLFF many TRBV11-2 NA TRBJ1-4 13
TGTGCCAGCAGCTCGCGGGGAGAACAGGGCTATGGCTACACCTTC CASSSRGEQGYGYTF many TRBV11-1 NA TRBJ1-2 15
TGTGCCAGCAGTTTTTTGACTGAAGCTTTCTTT CASSFLTEAFF many TRBV12-3/TRBV12-4 NA TRBJ1-1 11
TGCGCCAGCAGACCCGGGGATCCCACAGATACGCAGTATTTT CASRPGDPTDTQYF few TRBV5-1 NA TRBJ2-3 14
TGTGCCAGCAGTTACGGGGACGGGTCCAAAAACATTCAGTACTTC CASSYGDGSKNIQYF once TRBV6-2/TRBV6-3 NA TRBJ2-4 15